This entry lists 26 T cell receptor beta chains sequenced from one sample in a study of circulating CD8 cells and anti-PD-1 response in melanoma. The QIAseq Immune Repertoire TCR panel built the libraries from roughly 15 ng of total RNA. TCRdb re-derived calls from the reads in MiXCR, one entry per CDR3 protein. The sample carries approximately 490 distinct CDR3 sequences, approximately 9.9% recorded once. Four subsets defined by PD-1 and/or TIGIT were sorted from live CD3+CD8+TCRalphabeta+ cells. The material sequenced was CD8+ T cells from PBMCs, taken at baseline or after one month of anti-PD-1 therapy (not recorded which). These receptors all come from a human donor with melanoma.

In its sample, this clonotype is medium-sized. This chain joins TRBV28 and TRBJ1-3; D gene unclear. The CDR3 is 16 amino acids. CDR1 and CDR2 (germline): MDHEN, SYDVKM. With 2 bases removed from V and 0 bases from J, the gap between germline ends came to 11 bases. The CDR3 bases are TGTGCCAGCAGTTTAGGACTGAAGCCCTCTGGAAACACCATATATTTT. Translating it yields CASSLGLKPSGNTIYF. The whole variable domain, filled in from reference TRBV28 and TRBJ1-3, reads DVKVTQSSRYLVKRTGEKVFLECVQDMDHENMFWYRQDPGLGLRLIYFSYDVKMKEKGDIPEGYSVSREKKERFSLILESASTNQTSMYLCASSLGLKPSGNTIYFGEGSWLTVV.

Notes on this clonotype: A far larger clone is one nucleotide away, so this likely arose from a read error. The chain links TRBV27 to TRBJ2-1; D possibly corresponds to TRBD1 (5 bases). The CDR3 extends over 14 amino acids. CDR1 is MNHEY and CDR2 is SMNVEV in the germline V gene (reference sequence). Trimming took 3 bases from V and 10 from J, leaving 16 bases between them. For the CDR3, the DNA is TGTGCCAGCAGTTTTGACACAGGCTCCTACGAGCAGTTCTTC. This gives the protein CASSFDTGSYEQFF.

By share, this clonotype ranks as hyperexpanded (1% or more). This rearrangement joins TRBV29-1 to TRBJ2-5, with TRBD1 matching over 7 bases. This CDR3 comprises 13 residues. Looked up from germline, CDR1 is SQVTM and CDR2 is ANQGSEA. Trimming took 5 bases from V and 2 from J; bases not matched to a gene: 5. The CDR3 reads CSVPGQIQETQYF. CDR3 DNA sequence: TGCAGCGTTCCGGGACAGATACAAGAGACCCAGTACTTC.

Remarks on this clonotype: Since a far larger clone is one base different, this is likely a read error. CDR3 nucleotides: TGTGCCAGCAGCGGGGGACCCTACGAGCAGTACTTC. It codes for CASSGGPYEQYF. The chain joins TRBV4-2 to TRBJ2-1; D is possibly TRBD1 or TRBD2 (5 bases each). The tail of the sequence fits TRBJ2-7 better, so the J call may be wrong. The germline V gene has CDR1 LGHNA and CDR2 YNFKEQ. The CDR3 is made up of 12 amino acids.

This clonotype is large. The chain joins TRBV7-2 to TRBJ1-1; possible D gene TRBD1, 5 bases. From germline, CDR1 is SGHTA and CDR2 FQGNSA. CDR3 length equals 14 residues. Trimming took off 4 bases at V and 0 bases at J, with 9 bases between the two ends. This CDR3 is CASSWGLMNTEAFF. The DNA for the CDR3 is TGTGCCAGCAGCTGGGGACTTATGAACACTGAAGCTTTCTTT. The whole variable domain, filled in from reference TRBV7-2 and TRBJ1-1, reads GAGVSQSPSNKVTEKGKDVELRCDPISGHTALYWYRQSLGQGLEFLIYFQGNSAPDKSGLPSDRFSAERTGGSVSTLTIQRTQQEDSAVYLCASSWGLMNTEAFFGQGTRLTVV.

This clonotype qualifies as large. This chain links TRBV7-2 with TRBJ2-7; 9 nucleotides align to TRBD2. The CDR3 consists of 19 residues. The V gene end was trimmed by 1 base and the J gene end by 4 bases; junction bases not matched to a gene: 17. Germline-derived CDR1 and CDR2 are SGHTA and FQGNSA. Here the CDR3 reads CASSLVSSRAGGRLYEQYF. CDR3 bases: TGTGCCAGCAGCTTAGTTTCCTCCCGGGCGGGGGGGAGGCTGTACGAGCAGTACTTC.

By frequency in the sample, this clonotype is medium-sized. V usage is TRBV20-1 and J usage is TRBJ2-3; no clear D. CDR3 length: 13 residues. Per germline, CDR1 DFQATT and CDR2 SNEGSKA (reference sequence). Deletions cut 3 bases from V and 2 bases from J, with 9 bases between. For the CDR3, the DNA is TGCAGTGCTAGTCCACCTGACACAGATACGCAGTATTTT. Amino acids: CSASPPDTDTQYF.

By share, this clonotype counts as medium-sized. The chain employs TRBV7-9 and TRBJ2-2; 8 nucleotides match TRBD1. This CDR3 has 17 amino acids. J gave up 6 bases and V 5 bases, and 14 bases lay outside the gene matches. Germline lookup yields CDR1 SEHNR and CDR2 FQNEAQ (reference sequence). For the CDR3, the DNA is TGTGCCAGCAGCCCCCCATCGTCAGAGACAGGGGCCGGGGAGCTGTTTTTT. Its translation: CASSPPSSETGAGELFF.

By sample fraction, this clonotype is medium-sized. CDR3 in DNA: TGCGCCAGCAGCCAAACGGAGGAAAACTATGGCTACACCTTC. Protein: CASSQTEENYGYTF. The V call is TRBV4-1, the J call TRBJ1-2; D unclear. This CDR3 has 14 residues. Germline V lookup: CDR1 MGHRA, CDR2 YSYEKL. The ends were cut back, 2 bases at V and 2 bases at J, with 9 bases in the middle.

Concerning this clonotype itself: This may be a read error, as it is one base from a much larger clone. The V call is TRBV7-8, the J call TRBJ2-7; no clear D. Germline values: CDR1 SGHVS, CDR2 FQNEAQ. V was trimmed by 5 bases and J by 2 bases, leaving 10 bases between them. The CDR3 runs to 13 residues. The CDR3 DNA follows: TGTGCCAGCAGCACAGTAGTCCCCTACGAGCAGTACTTC. It specifies CASSTVVPYEQYF.

By share of the sample, this clonotype is large (0.1 to 1%). This chain uses TRBV27 with TRBJ2-3, with TRBD1 as a possible D gene (5 bases). Trimming cost V 6 bases and J 1 base, with 20 bases left between them. This CDR3 is built from 17 residues. Germline V gene data show CDR1 as MNHEY and CDR2 as SMNVEV (reference sequence). CDR3 region: CASSQPPQGFGTDTQYF. The CDR3 DNA is TGTGCCAGCAGCCAACCCCCTCAGGGTTTCGGCACAGATACGCAGTATTTT.

This clonotype is large in the sample. The rearrangement links TRBV5-4 to TRBJ2-7, with TRBD1 matching over 7 bases. V lost 4 bases, J lost 7 bases, and 5 bases stayed unmatched. The CDR3 totals 12 residues. Germline V gene sequence: CDR1 SGHNT, CDR2 YYREEE (reference sequence). The chain's CDR3 is CASSPGGYEQYF. The CDR3 DNA is TGTGCCAGCAGCCCAGGGGGATATGAGCAGTACTTC.

By its share, this clonotype is large. V and J are TRBV5-1 and TRBJ2-3; TRBD2 is a possible D gene (7 bases). With 6 bases removed from V and 10 bases from J, the gap between germline ends came to 24 bases. The germline CDR1 and CDR2 sequences are SGHRS and YFSETQ. CDR3 length: 15 amino acids. As DNA, the CDR3 is TGCGCCAGCATGAACCGGGACCCGATCGGGGGGCCGCAGTATTTT. Translated, it gives CASMNRDPIGGPQYF.

This clonotype is labeled as large. The chain couples TRBV12-3 or TRBV12-4 to TRBJ2-3; 7 bases match TRBD2. The CDR3 sequence is 13 residues long. J was trimmed by 4 bases and V by 5 bases; bases with no gene match: 3. CDR3 DNA sequence: TGTGCCAGCAGTCCGGGGGGAGCAGATACGCAGTATTTT. This gives the protein CASSPGGADTQYF.

This clonotype rates as large. CDR3 loop: CASSLELDYYEQYF. The CDR3 DNA reads as TGCGCCAGCAGCTTGGAACTAGACTACTACGAGCAGTACTTC. The genes are TRBV5-1 and TRBJ2-7; TRBD2 is a possible D gene (5 bases). In germline, CDR1 is SGHRS, CDR2 YFSETQ. The CDR3 is made up of 14 amino acids. Trimming removed 0 bases at V and 3 bases at J, with 10 bases between.

This clonotype is judged medium-sized. The chain is built from TRBV5-4 and TRBJ2-7; 8 nucleotides match TRBD1. CDR3 length: 15 residues. After removal of 4 bases from V and 2 bases from J, the junction contained 8 bases not matched to a gene. Germline-derived CDR1 and CDR2 are SGHNT and YYREEE (reference sequence). DNA for the CDR3: TGTGCCAGCAGCCAACAAGGGACAGGAGCCTACGAGCAGTACTTC. This encodes CASSQQGTGAYEQYF.

This clonotype is large. V usage is TRBV7-3 and J usage is TRBJ2-3; 8 nucleotides align to TRBD1. In germline, CDR1 is SGHTA, CDR2 FQGTGA. CDR3 size: 15 residues. J lost 5 bases, V lost 2 bases, and 6 bases had no gene match. The CDR3 loop is CASSLLTGAEDTQYF. The DNA of the CDR3 is TGTGCCAGCAGCTTACTGACAGGGGCGGAAGATACGCAGTATTTT.

This clonotype is medium-sized within its sample. The chain uses TRBV19 and TRBJ1-1; D is unclear. The CDR3 spans 12 residues. Trimming left V 5 bases short and J 1 base short, with 5 bases between. Germline CDR1 and CDR2: LNHDA and SQIVND (reference sequence). CDR3 residues: CASSVGNTEAFF. The CDR3 DNA reads as TGTGCCAGTAGTGTCGGGAACACTGAAGCTTTCTTT.

Judged by abundance, this clonotype is medium-sized (0.01 to 0.1%). The chain uses TRBV19 and TRBJ1-5, with 7 bases identical to TRBD1. There are 13 residues in the CDR3. After removal of 6 bases from V and 10 bases from J, the junction contained 9 bases not matched to a gene. CDR1 is LNHDA and CDR2 is SQIVND in the germline V gene (reference sequence). This chain's CDR3 is CASSRGAARPQHF. The CDR3 DNA is TGTGCCAGTAGCAGGGGGGCGGCGAGACCCCAGCATTTT. Together with reference TRBV19 and TRBJ1-5, the CDR3 gives the full variable domain: DGGITQSPKYLFRKEGQNVTLSCEQNLNHDAMYWYRQDPGQGLRLIYYSQIVNDFQKGDIAEGYSVSREKKESFPLTVTSAQKNPTAFYLCASSRGAARPQHFGDGTRLSIL.

In its sample, this clonotype ranks as medium-sized. The rearrangement joins TRBV4-1 to TRBJ2-1; no firm D call. The CDR3 is 15 residues long. Germline V gene data show CDR1 as MGHRA and CDR2 as YSYEKL. Trimming removed 5 bases from V and 0 bases from J, with 11 bases in between. In nucleotides, the CDR3 is TGCGCCAGCAGCATAGACCGGAGCTCCTACAATGAGCAGTTCTTC. The encoded protein is CASSIDRSSYNEQFF.

Judged by abundance, this clonotype is large. The rearrangement links TRBV25-1 to TRBJ1-2; no definite D call. The V end was cut by 1 base, the J end by 4 bases, with 1 base between. The CDR3 length is 11 residues. In germline, CDR1 is MGHDK, CDR2 SYGVNS. The CDR3 nucleotides are TGTGCCAGCAGTGAATCCTATGGCTACACCTTC. Residues: CASSESYGYTF.

This clonotype counts as medium-sized. This CDR3 reads CASRQTGGGQPQHF. In DNA, the CDR3 is TGTGCCAGCAGACAAACAGGGGGCGGTCAGCCCCAGCATTTT. The chain employs TRBV2 and TRBJ1-5; 9 bases are shared with TRBD1. The CDR3 spans 14 residues. Looked up from germline, CDR1 is SNHLY and CDR2 is FYNNEI. V lost 6 bases to trimming and J lost 6 bases; unmatched junction nucleotides: 6.

This clonotype is deemed large. This chain links TRBV18 with TRBJ2-7; unclear D gene. The CDR3 is made up of 14 amino acids. Trimming pared 0 bases from V and 1 base from J, leaving 7 bases between. Germline CDR1 and CDR2: KGHSH and LQKENI. The CDR3 loop reads CASSPPAESYEQYF. CDR3 DNA sequence: TGTGCCAGCTCACCACCAGCAGAGTCCTACGAGCAGTACTTC.

Sample share makes this clonotype large (0.1 to 1%). The chain carries TRBV27 and TRBJ2-3, with 8 nucleotides matching TRBD1. The CDR3 is made up of 13 amino acids. Germline trimming cut 6 bases from V and 13 bases from J; bases unmatched to any gene: 12. The germline V gene has CDR1 MNHEY and CDR2 SMNVEV (reference sequence). In DNA, the CDR3 is TGTGCCAGCAGCTTCAGCCCCCTGGACAGGGAGTATTTT. Its protein product is CASSFSPLDREYF.

This clonotype is labeled medium-sized. The chain couples TRBV2 to TRBJ1-6; D ambiguous. V shed 8 bases and J shed 8 bases, with 16 bases lying between them. This CDR3 is built from 14 residues. Germline CDR1 is SNHLY and CDR2 is FYNNEI. The CDR3 nucleotides are TGTGCCAGCGCGGACGGTTTGGTTTATTCACCCCTCCACTTT. Its translation: CASADGLVYSPLHF.

This clonotype rates as medium-sized. The rearrangement uses TRBV30 and TRBJ2-5, with 7 bases identical to TRBD1. V lost 5 bases and J lost 5; bases outside the gene matches: 14. The CDR3 has 15 amino acids. Germline CDR1 GTSNPN, CDR2 SVGIG (reference sequence). Written as DNA, the CDR3 is TGTGCCTGGGCGCAAATACAGGGGCCGATGGAGACCCAGTACTTC. Translation gives CAWAQIQGPMETQYF.